The T cell receptor beta chain described here comes from a study of T cell repertoires in cytomegalovirus infection. Study information: Public TCR beta signatures provided an indication of both CMV infection and a matching HLA type. General study findings and limits: Clonotype analysis showed dominance of the ex vivo response by HLA-C-restricted CMV-specific TCR beta clonotypes. The cumulative frequency of public TCR beta families identified carriers of CMV plus the relevant HLA.

TCRdb called the reads again in MiXCR, with one record for every CDR3 protein. The sample lists 680,000 or so distinct CDR3 sequences, less than 40% occurring once. A word on this clonotype: No antigen is known for it.

The CDR3 runs 10 residues. The V end was cut by 5 bases, the J end by 8 bases, with 3 bases between. Germline assignment: CDR1 MDHEN and CDR2 SYDVKM. The sequenced sample was PBMCs. The clonotype was recovered from a human donor in good health (CMV status not recorded). Some clones in this sample may be carry-over from other donors' samples. This chain connects TRBV28 to TRBJ2-2; D not certain. Written as DNA, the CDR3 is TGTGCCAGCAGTAAGGGGGAGCTGTTTTTT. This codes for CASSKGELFF.